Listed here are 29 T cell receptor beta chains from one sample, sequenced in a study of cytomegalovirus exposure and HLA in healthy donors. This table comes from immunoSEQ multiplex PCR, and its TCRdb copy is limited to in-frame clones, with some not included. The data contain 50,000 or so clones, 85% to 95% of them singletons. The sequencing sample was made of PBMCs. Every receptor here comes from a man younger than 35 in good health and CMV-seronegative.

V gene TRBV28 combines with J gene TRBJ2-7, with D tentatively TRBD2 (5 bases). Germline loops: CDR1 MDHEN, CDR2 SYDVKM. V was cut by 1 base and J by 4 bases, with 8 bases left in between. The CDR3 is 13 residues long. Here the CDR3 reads CASSLSRVYEQYF. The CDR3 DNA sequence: TGTGCCAGCAGTTTATCGCGGGTTTACGAGCAGTACTTC.

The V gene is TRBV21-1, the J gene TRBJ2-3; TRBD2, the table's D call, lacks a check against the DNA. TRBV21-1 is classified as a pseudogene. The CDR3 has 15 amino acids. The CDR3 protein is CASRNGVCGTDTQYF. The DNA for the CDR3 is TGTGCCAGCAGGAATGGAGTTTGTGGCACAGATACGCAGTATTTT.

The CDR3 coding sequence is TGTGCCAGCAGACTAGCGGGAGGCGACGAGCAGTACTTC. It yields the protein CASRLAGGDEQYF. The chain couples TRBV28 to TRBJ2-7, with 12 bases aligning to TRBD2. This CDR3 spans 13 amino acids. With 6 bases clipped from V and 5 bases from J, the junction kept 2 bases outside the gene matches. Germline V CDR1 and CDR2: MDHEN, SYDVKM.

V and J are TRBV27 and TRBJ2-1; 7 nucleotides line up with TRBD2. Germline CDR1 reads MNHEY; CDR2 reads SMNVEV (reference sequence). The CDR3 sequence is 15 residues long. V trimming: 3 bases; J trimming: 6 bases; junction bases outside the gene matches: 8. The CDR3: CASSFETSLLNEQFF. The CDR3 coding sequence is TGTGCCAGCAGTTTTGAGACTAGCCTTCTCAATGAGCAGTTCTTC.

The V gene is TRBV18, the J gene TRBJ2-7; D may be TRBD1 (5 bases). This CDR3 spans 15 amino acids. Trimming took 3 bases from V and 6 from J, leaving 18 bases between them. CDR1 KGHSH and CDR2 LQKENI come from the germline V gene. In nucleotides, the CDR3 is TGTGCCAGCTCACCCAATTGGGGCAGGATCGGCGAGCAGTACTTC. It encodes CASSPNWGRIGEQYF.

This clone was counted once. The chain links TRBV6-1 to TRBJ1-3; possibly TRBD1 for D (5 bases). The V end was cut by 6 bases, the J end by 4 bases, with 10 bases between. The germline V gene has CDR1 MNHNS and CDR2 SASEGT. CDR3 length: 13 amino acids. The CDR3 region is CASRYRGGNTIYF. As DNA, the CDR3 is TGTGCCAGCAGGTATAGGGGCGGAAACACCATATATTTT.

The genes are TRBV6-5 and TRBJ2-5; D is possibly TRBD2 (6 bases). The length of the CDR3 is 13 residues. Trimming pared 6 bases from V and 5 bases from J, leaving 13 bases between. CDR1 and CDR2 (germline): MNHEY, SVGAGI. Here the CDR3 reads CASRPEGRETQYF. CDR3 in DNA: TGTGCCAGCAGGCCCGAGGGGAGGGAGACCCAGTACTTC.

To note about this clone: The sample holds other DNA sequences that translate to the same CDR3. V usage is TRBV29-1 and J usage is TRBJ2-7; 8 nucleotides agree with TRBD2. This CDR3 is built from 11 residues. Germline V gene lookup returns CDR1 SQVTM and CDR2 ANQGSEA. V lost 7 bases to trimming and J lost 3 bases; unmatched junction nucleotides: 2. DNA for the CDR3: TGCAGCGCGGGGGGGGGCTACGAGCAGTACTTC. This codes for CSAGGGYEQYF.

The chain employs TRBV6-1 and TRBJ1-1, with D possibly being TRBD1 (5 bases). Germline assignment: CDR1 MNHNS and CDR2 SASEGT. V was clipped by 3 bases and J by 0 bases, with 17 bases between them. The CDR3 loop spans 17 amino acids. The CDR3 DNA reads TGTGCCAGCAGTGAGTTAGGTTTTCAGGGTATGAACACTGAAGCTTTCTTT. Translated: CASSELGFQGMNTEAFF.

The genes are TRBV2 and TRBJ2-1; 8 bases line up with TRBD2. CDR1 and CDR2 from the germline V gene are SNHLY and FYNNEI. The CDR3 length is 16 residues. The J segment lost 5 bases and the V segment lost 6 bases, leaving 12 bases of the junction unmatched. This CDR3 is CASSSDGGLVNNEQFF. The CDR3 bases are TGTGCCAGCAGCTCTGATGGGGGACTAGTCAACAATGAGCAGTTCTTC.

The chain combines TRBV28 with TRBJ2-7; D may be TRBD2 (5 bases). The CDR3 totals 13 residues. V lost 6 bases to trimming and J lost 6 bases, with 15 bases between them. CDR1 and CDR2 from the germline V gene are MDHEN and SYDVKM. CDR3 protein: CASRIRSGIEQYF. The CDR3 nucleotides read TGTGCCAGCAGAATTAGGTCGGGGATCGAGCAGTACTTC.

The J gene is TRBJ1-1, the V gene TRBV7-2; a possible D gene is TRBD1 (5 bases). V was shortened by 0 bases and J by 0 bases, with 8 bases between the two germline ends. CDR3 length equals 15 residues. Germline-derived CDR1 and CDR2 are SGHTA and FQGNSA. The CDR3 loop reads CASSLAGGVNTEAFF. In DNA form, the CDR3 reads TGTGCCAGCAGCTTAGCGGGGGGGGTGAACACTGAAGCTTTCTTT.

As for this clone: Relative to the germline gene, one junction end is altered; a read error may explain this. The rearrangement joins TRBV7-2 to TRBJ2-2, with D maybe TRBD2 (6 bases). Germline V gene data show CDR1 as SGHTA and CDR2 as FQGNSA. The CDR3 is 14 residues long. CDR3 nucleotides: TGTGCCAGCAGCCTAGCTAGGGAGGCCGGGGAGCTGTTTTTT. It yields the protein CASSLAREAGELFF.

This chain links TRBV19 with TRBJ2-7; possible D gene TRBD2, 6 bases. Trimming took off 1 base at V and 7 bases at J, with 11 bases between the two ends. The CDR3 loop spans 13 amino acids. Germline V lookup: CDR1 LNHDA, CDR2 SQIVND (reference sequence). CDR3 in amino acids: CASSIAGAQEQYF. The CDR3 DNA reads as TGTGCCAGTAGTATAGCGGGAGCTCAAGAGCAGTACTTC.

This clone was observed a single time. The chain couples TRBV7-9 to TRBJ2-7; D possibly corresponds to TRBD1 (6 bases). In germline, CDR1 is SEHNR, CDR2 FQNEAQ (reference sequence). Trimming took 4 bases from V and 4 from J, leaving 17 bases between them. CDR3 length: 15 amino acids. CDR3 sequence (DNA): TGTGCCAGCAGCTCACATCCGGGACACCGTTACGAGCAGTACTTC. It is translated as CASSSHPGHRYEQYF.

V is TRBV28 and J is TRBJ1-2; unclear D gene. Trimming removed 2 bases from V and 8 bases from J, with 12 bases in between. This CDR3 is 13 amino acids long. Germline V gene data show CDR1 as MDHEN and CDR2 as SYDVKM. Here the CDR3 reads CASSLPTEGGYTF. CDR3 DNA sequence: TGTGCCAGCAGTTTACCTACCGAGGGCGGCTACACCTTC.

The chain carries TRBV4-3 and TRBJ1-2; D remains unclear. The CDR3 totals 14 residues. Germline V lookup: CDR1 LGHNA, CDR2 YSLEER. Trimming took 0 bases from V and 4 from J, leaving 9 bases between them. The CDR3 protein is CASSQEGGAYGYTF. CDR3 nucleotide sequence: TGCGCCAGCAGCCAAGAAGGAGGTGCCTATGGCTACACCTTC.

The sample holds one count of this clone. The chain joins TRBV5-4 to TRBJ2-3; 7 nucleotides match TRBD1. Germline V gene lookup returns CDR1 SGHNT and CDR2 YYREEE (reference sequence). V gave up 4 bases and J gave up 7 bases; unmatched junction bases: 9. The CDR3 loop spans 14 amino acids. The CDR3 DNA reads TGTGCCAGCAGCCCGGGACAGATGCCCAATACGCAGTATTTT. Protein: CASSPGQMPNTQYF. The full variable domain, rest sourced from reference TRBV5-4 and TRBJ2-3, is ETGVTQSPTHLIKTRGQQVTLRCSSQSGHNTVSWYQQALGQGPQFIFQYYREEENGRGNFPPRFSGLQFPNYSSELNVNALELDDSALYLCASSPGQMPNTQYFGPGTRLTVL.

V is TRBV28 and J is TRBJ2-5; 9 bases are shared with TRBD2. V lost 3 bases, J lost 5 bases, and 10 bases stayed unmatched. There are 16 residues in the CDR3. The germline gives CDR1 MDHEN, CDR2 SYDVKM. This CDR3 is CASSFGFAGGWETQYF. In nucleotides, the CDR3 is TGTGCCAGCAGTTTCGGATTCGCGGGAGGGTGGGAGACCCAGTACTTC.

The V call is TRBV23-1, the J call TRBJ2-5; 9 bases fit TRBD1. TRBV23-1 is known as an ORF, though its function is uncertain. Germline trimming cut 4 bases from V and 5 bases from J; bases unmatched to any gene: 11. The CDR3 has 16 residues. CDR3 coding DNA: TGCGCCAGCAGTCCCAACCAACAGGGGGCGCCGGAGACCCAGTACTTC. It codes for CASSPNQQGAPETQYF.

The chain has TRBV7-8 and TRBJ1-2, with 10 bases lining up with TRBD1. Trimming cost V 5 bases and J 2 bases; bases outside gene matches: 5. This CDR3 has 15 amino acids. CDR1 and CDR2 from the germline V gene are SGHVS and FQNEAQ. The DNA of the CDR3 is TGTGCCAGCAGCGCCCTGACAGGGGGCAACTATGGCTACACCTTC. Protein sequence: CASSALTGGNYGYTF.

Here the CDR3 reads CASSSWTGEVTEAFF. The DNA for the CDR3 is TGCGCCAGCAGCTCCTGGACAGGCGAGGTGACTGAAGCTTTCTTT. The chain is built from TRBV5-1 and TRBJ1-1; TRBD1 matches at 7 bases. V gave up 3 bases and J gave up 5 bases; unmatched junction bases: 10. Per germline, CDR1 SGHRS and CDR2 YFSETQ. This CDR3 has 15 residues. The entire variable domain, with the rest obtained from reference TRBV5-1 and TRBJ1-1, is as follows: KAGVTQTPRYLIKTRGQQVTLSCSPISGHRSVSWYQQTPGQGLQFLFEYFSETQRNKGNFPGRFSGRQFSNSRSEMNVSTLELGDSALYLCASSSWTGEVTEAFFGQGTRLTVV.

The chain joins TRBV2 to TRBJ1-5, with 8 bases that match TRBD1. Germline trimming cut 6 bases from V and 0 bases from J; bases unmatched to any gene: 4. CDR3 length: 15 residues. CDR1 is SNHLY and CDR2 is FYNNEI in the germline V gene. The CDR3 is CASRDQGASNQPQHF. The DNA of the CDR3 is TGTGCCAGCAGAGACCAGGGGGCTAGCAATCAGCCCCAGCATTTT. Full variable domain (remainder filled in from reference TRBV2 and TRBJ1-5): EPEVTQTPSHQVTQMGQEVILRCVPISNHLYFYWYRQILGQKVEFLVSFYNNEISEKSEIFDDQFSVERPDGSNFTLKIRSTKLEDSAMYFCASRDQGASNQPQHFGDGTRLSIL.

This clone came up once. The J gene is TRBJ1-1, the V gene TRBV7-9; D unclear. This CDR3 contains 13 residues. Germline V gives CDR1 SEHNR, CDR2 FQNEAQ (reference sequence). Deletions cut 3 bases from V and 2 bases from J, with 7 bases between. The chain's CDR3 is CASSFNSNTEAFF. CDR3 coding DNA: TGTGCCAGCAGCTTTAACAGCAACACTGAAGCTTTCTTT.

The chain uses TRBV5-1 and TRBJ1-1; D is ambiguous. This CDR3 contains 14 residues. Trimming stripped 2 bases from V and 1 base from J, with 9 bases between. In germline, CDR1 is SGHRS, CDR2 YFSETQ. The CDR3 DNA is TGCGCCAGCAGCTTAGGAGGTTGGAACACTGAAGCTTTCTTT. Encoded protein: CASSLGGWNTEAFF.

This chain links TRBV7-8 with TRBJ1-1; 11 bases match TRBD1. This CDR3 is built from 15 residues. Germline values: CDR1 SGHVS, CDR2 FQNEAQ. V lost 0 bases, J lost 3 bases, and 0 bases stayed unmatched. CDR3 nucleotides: TGTGCCAGCAGCTTAGCGGGACAGGGGGACACTGAAGCTTTCTTT. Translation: CASSLAGQGDTEAFF.

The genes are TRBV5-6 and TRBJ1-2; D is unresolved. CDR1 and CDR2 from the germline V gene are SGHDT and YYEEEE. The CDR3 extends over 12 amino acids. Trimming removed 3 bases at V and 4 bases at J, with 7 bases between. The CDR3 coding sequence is TGTGCCAGCAGCTCAGGAACCTATGGCTACACCTTC. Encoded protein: CASSSGTYGYTF.

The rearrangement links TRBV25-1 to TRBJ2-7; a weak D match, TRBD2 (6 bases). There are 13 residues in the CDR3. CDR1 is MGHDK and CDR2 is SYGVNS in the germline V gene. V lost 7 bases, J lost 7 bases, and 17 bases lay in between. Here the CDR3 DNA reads TGTGCCAGCACAGCGGAGGGGACTCGTGAGCAGTACTTC. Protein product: CASTAEGTREQYF.

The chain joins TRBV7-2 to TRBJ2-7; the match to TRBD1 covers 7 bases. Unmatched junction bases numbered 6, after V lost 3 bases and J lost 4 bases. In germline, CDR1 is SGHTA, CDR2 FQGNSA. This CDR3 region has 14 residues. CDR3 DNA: TGTGCCAGCAGCTTGGGGACAGTTAAGTACGAGCAGTACTTC. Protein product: CASSLGTVKYEQYF. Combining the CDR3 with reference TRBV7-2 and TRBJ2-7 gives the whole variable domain GAGVSQSPSNKVTEKGKDVELRCDPISGHTALYWYRQSLGQGLEFLIYFQGNSAPDKSGLPSDRFSAERTGGSVSTLTIQRTQQEDSAVYLCASSLGTVKYEQYFGPGTRLTVT.